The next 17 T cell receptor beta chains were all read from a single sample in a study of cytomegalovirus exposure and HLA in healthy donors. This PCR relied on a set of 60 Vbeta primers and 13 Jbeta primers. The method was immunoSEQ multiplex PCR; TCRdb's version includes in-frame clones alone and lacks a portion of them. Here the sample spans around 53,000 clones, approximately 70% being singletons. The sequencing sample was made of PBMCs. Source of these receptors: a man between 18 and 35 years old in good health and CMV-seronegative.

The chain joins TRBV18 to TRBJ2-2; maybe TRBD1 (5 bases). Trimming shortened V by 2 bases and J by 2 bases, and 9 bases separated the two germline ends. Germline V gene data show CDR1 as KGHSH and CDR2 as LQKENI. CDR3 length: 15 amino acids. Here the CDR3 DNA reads TGTGCCAGCTCACCAAGCCAGGGTAACACCGGGGAGCTGTTTTTT. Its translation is CASSPSQGNTGELFF.

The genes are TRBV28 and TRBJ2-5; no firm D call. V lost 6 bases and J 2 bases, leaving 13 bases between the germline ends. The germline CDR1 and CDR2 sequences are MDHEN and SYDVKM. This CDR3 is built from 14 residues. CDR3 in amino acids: CASSLHLAQETQYF. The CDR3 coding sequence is TGTGCCAGCAGCCTCCATTTAGCACAAGAGACCCAGTACTTC.

CDR3 sequence: CASRGTGAGSLFF. Here the CDR3 DNA reads TGTGCCAGCAGGGGGACAGGGGCTGGGTCGTTGTTTTTT. V usage is TRBV6-1 and J usage is TRBJ1-4; 10 bases match TRBD1. V shed 6 bases, J shed 15 bases, and the junction held 10 bases outside the gene matches. CDR3 length equals 13 residues. Germline CDR1 and CDR2: MNHNS and SASEGT.

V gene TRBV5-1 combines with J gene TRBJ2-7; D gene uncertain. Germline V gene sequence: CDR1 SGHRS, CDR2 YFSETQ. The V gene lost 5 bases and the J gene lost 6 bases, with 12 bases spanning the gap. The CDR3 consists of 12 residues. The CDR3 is CASSVGTSEQYF. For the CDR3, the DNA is TGCGCCAGCAGTGTTGGTACCAGCGAGCAGTACTTC.

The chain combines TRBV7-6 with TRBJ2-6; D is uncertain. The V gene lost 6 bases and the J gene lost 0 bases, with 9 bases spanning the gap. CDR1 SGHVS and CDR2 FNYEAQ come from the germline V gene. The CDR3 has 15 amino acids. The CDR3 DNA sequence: TGTGCCAGCAGTTTTAGCCCCTCTGGGGCCAACGTCCTGACTTTC. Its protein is CASSFSPSGANVLTF.

The CDR3: CASSEALQGSNQPQHF. DNA of the CDR3: TGTGCCAGCAGTGAAGCGCTCCAGGGGAGCAATCAGCCCCAGCATTTT. The V and J genes are TRBV2 and TRBJ1-5; tentatively, D is TRBD1 (6 bases). Trimming pared 0 bases from V and 1 base from J, leaving 10 bases between. Germline values: CDR1 SNHLY, CDR2 FYNNEI. The CDR3 has 16 amino acids.

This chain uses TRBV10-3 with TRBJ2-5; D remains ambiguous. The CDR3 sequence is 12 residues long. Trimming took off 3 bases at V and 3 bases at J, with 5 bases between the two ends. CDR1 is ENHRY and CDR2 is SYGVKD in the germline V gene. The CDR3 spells CAISDLEETQYF. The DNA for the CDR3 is TGTGCCATCAGTGATCTTGAAGAGACCCAGTACTTC.

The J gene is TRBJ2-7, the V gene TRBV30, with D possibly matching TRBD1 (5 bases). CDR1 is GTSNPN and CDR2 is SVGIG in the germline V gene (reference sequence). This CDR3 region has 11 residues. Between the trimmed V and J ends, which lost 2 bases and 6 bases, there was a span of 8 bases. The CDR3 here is CAWSFQGEQYF. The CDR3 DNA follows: TGTGCCTGGAGTTTCCAGGGCGAGCAGTACTTC.

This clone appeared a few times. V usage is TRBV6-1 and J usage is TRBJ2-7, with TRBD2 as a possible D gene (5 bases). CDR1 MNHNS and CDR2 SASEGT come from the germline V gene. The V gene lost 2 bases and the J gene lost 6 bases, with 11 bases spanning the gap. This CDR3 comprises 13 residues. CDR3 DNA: TGTGCCAGCAGTGAAAACCCTGGAGGCGAGCAGTACTTC. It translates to CASSENPGGEQYF.

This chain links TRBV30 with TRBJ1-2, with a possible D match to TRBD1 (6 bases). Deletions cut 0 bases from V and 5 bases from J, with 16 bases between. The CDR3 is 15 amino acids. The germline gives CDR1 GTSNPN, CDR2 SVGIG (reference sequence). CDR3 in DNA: TGTGCCTGGAGTGTACGGGGGGCAGGGGTTTATGGCTACACCTTC. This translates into CAWSVRGAGVYGYTF.

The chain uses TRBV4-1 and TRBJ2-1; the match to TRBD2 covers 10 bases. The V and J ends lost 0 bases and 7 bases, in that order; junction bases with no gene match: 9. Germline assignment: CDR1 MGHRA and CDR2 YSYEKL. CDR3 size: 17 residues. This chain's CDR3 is CASSQEGSLAGHNEQFF. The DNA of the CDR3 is TGCGCCAGCAGCCAAGAAGGGTCACTAGCGGGACATAATGAGCAGTTCTTC.

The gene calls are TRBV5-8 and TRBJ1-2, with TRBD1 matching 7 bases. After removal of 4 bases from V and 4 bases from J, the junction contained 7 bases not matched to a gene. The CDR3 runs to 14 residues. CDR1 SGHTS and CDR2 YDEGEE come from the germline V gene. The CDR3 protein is CASSRQGISYGYTF. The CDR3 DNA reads TGTGCCAGCAGCCGACAGGGAATCTCCTATGGCTACACCTTC. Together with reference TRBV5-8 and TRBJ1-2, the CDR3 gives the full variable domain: EAGVTQSPTHLIKTRGQQATLRCSPISGHTSVYWYQQALGLGLQFLLWYDEGEERNRGNFPPRFSGRQFPNYSSELNVNALELEDSALYLCASSRQGISYGYTFGSGTRLTVV.

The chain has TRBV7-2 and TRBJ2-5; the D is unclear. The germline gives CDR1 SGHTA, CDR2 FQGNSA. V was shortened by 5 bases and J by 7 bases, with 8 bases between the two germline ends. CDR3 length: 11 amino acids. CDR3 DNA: TGTGCCAGCAGCGCATCGGGGACCCAGTACTTC. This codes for CASSASGTQYF.

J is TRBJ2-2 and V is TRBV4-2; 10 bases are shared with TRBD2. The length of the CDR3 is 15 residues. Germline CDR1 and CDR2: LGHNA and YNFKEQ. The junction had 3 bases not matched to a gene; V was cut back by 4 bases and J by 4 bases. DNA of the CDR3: TGTGCCAGCAGCCTCGAGCGGGAGGGCACCGGGGAGCTGTTTTTT. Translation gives CASSLEREGTGELFF.

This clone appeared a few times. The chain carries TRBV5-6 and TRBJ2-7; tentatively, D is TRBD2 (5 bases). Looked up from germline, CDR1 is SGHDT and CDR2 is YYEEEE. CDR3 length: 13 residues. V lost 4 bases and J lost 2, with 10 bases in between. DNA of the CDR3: TGTGCCAGCAGCCCCGGACTGGCCTACGAGCAGTACTTC. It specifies CASSPGLAYEQYF.

CDR3 DNA sequence: TGCAGCGCCTTAACTCTAGCGGCAATCTACAATGAGCAGTTCTTC. This codes for CSALTLAAIYNEQFF. The chain recombines TRBV29-1 with TRBJ2-1; TRBD2 matches 7 bases. The length of the CDR3 is 15 residues. With V trimmed by 7 bases and J by 3 bases, 12 bases remained unmatched. Germline CDR1 reads SQVTM; CDR2 reads ANQGSEA.

CDR3 bases: TGCGCCAGCAGTGCTACAGGGGGCCATGAGCAGTTCTTC. It specifies CASSATGGHEQFF. The V call is TRBV10-2, the J call TRBJ2-1; 9 nucleotides line up with TRBD1. The CDR3 runs to 13 residues. Losses at the gene ends were 4 bases for V and 8 bases for J; bases not matched to a gene: 3. Germline loops: CDR1 WSHSY, CDR2 SAAADI.